This TCR beta chain originates from a study of CD8 T cells in Susac syndrome. TEMRA cells were enriched by FACS, while CD8+ and CD4+ T cells were obtained through a negative isolation that was performed magnetically. RNA totalling roughly 0.45 to 1 ug underwent reverse transcription with random hexamers. immunoSEQ multiplex PCR amplified TCR beta CDR3 across 54 Vbeta, 13 Jbeta. TCRdb passed the immunoSEQ multiplex PCR reads through MiXCR, listing each CDR3 protein once. This repertoire shows about 140,000 distinct CDR3 sequences, approximately 94% found once; its top ten account for 0.065% to 0.1%. Unmatched junction bases numbered 6, after V lost 5 bases and J lost 6 bases. CDR1 is SEHNR, CDR2 FQNEAQ, per germline (reference sequence). The length of the CDR3 is 15 residues.

The chain combines TRBV7-9 with TRBJ2-1; 11 bases line up with TRBD2. The sequence was obtained from a human donor in good health. Specimen: CD4+ T cells from PBMCs. The CDR3 here is CASSGSGLAANEQFF. The CDR3 DNA follows: TGTGCCAGCAGCGGTTCGGGACTAGCGGCCAATGAGCAGTTCTTC.